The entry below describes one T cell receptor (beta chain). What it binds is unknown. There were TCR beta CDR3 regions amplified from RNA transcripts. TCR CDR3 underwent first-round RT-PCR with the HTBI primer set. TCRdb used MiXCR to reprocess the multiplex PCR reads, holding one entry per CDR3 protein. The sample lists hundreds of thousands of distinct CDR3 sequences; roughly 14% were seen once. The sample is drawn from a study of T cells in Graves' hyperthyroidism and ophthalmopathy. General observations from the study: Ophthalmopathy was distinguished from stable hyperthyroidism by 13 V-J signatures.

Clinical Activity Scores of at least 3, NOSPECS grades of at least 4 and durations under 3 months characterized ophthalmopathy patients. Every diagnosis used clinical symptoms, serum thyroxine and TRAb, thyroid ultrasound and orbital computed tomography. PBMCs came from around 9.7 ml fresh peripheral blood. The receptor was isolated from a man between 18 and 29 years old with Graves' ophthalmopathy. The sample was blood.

The CDR3 bases are TGCGCCAGCAGCCAAGGCCTAGTTGGGGCTTTCTTT. Encoded protein: CASSQGLVGAFF. The rearrangement joins TRBV4-1 to TRBJ1-1; no clear D gene. This CDR3 contains 12 residues. Germline assignment: CDR1 MGHRA and CDR2 YSYEKL. Trimming removed 1 base at V and 11 bases at J, with 11 bases between.